This T cell receptor beta chain was obtained from a study of blood T cell repertoires in COVID-19 (TCRdb year 2020). For context, the study as a whole: Collaborator samples came from the United States, Italy and Spain and covered acute and convalescent phases of COVID-19. The material from the prospective study consisted of cDNA or gDNA derived from T cells, B-cell-depleted T cells, or PBMCs. HLA class I and class II types, where available, came from metadata supplied by the sample provider rather than from assay-based typing. The samples were drawn from two sources: the first 160 participants of the ongoing ImmuneRACE study, and over 950 subjects contributed by 6 global collaborators. Subjects who had been exposed to COVID-19, were actively infected with it, or had recovered from it provided the deeply sampled blood TCRbeta repertoires that made up the dataset. The repertoires were released in a freely available public database meant as a resource for research on the immune response to SARS-CoV-2. A de-identified subject ID, COVID-19 status, age in years and sex were almost always included in the sample metadata. The investigation overall reported the following: The amount of clinical and demographic metadata varied by source and participant and was provided uncurated.

One collaborating source in Seattle enrolled patients while the patients were actively infected and followed the patients over time throughout the course of disease. Whole blood was collected in K2EDTA tubes by collaborating institutions according to the institutions' own protocols. For TCRbeta analysis, collaborator samples were shipped as frozen whole blood, as isolated PBMCs, or as DNA extracted from either sample type. TCRbeta CDR3 regions were amplified from genomic DNA by means of the immunoSEQ Assay, a bias-controlled multiplex PCR. Processing in the source paper ran as follows. Nucleated cell counts per sample were estimated from amplification of reference gene primers within the assay. To quantify the absolute abundance of each unique TCRbeta CDR3 rearrangement, sequence reads were collapsed and filtered. For each sample, productive Simpson clonality was calculated as the square root of Simpson's diversity index across productive rearrangements. TCRdb mirrors the immuneACCESS table, restricted to in-frame sequences. Some clones are absent from its copies; in checked studies, under half trace to an unresolved V gene, and the reason for the others is unknown. V, J and clone size were drawn from that table, and D and trimming were deduced from the DNA. Recorded for this sample are 200,000 to 300,000 clones; around nine tenths of them occurred a single time. The ten largest clones add up to over 4% of the sample.

This clone showed up just once. The antigen it binds to is not known. No base quality values were provided; no much bigger clone lies one nucleotide off. This sequence originates from a woman aged 60-75 years with COVID-19, enrolled during active disease. The sequencing input was peripheral blood.

The DNA sequence is given as TGTGCCAGCAGCCGACAAGGATGGCGGGGGCCCTCAGGTGAGCAGTTCTTC. Its product reads: CASSRQGWRGPSGEQFF. This sequence uses TRBV3-1 (or the pseudogene TRBV3-2) and TRBJ2-1; perhaps TRBD2 is the D gene, with 7 bases matching. The CDR3 goes from the cysteine to the phenylalanine over 17 residues. Only the CDR3 part of the read is kept: 51 bases, read in frame from the first base. V sheds 4 bases and J sheds 9 bases, leaving 25 bases between their ends. The germline V gene encodes CDR1 LGHDT and CDR2 YNNKEL (reference sequence).